The rows below give T cell receptor beta chains drawn from one sample of a study of shared clonotypes between healthy human individuals. Assay: immunoSEQ multiplex PCR; the TCRdb copy retains only in-frame clones and omits some. This sample has 2 million to 2.5 million clones; about 93% occur once, and the top ten carry 1.5% to 2%. The sample taken for sequencing was naive CD8+ T cells from PBMCs. The receptors here all came from a man younger than 30 in good health. Some clones in this sample may be carry-over from other donors' samples. Both conserved end residues are part of each CDR3. D genes are given only for firm matches. The size field is filled for only some rows; it gives once, few, many or a size class.

len: 16
abundance: -
j_gene: TRBJ2-7
v_gene: TRBV4-1
d_gene: TRBD1
CDR3nt: TGCGCCAGCAGCCCCCGACAGGGGGGTAATGGCTACGAGCAGTACTTC
CDR3aa: CASSPRQGGNGYEQYF

len: 18
abundance: -
j_gene: TRBJ2-1
v_gene: TRBV5-6
d_gene: TRBD2
CDR3nt: TGTGCCAGCAGCTTGGCCTTTCTAGCGGGGGTCTCCTACAATGAGCAGTTCTTC
CDR3aa: CASSLAFLAGVSYNEQFF

len: 16
abundance: -
j_gene: TRBJ2-7
v_gene: TRBV2
d_gene: TRBD1
CDR3nt: TGTGCCAGCAGTGAAAAGGGGGCCCCACCCCTGCACGAGCAGTACTTC
CDR3aa: CASSEKGAPPLHEQYF

len: 13
abundance: -
j_gene: TRBJ2-7
v_gene: TRBV6-6
d_gene: TRBD2
CDR3nt: TGTGCTTCGGAGCGGGAGGCTAACTACGAGCAGTACTTC
CDR3aa: CASEREANYEQYF

len: 15
abundance: -
j_gene: TRBJ2-5
v_gene: TRBV6-5
d_gene: TRBD2
CDR3nt: TGTGCCAGCAGACCCTTAGCGGGAGGGGGAGAGACCCAGTACTTC
CDR3aa: CASRPLAGGGETQYF

len: 16
abundance: -
j_gene: TRBJ2-1
v_gene: TRBV28
d_gene: -
CDR3nt: TGTGCCAGCAGTTTTCTTGGAGGACATCGGGGCGATGAGCAGTTCTTC
CDR3aa: CASSFLGGHRGDEQFF

len: 13
abundance: -
j_gene: TRBJ2-1
v_gene: TRBV9
d_gene: TRBD2
CDR3nt: TGTGCCAGCAGCGTGCTACTAGCGCGAGAGCAGTTCTTC
CDR3aa: CASSVLLAREQFF

len: 13
abundance: -
j_gene: TRBJ2-3
v_gene: TRBV9
d_gene: -
CDR3nt: TGTGCCAGCACCACTATGGGTGAAGATACGCAGTATTTT
CDR3aa: CASTTMGEDTQYF

len: 14
abundance: -
j_gene: TRBJ2-7
v_gene: TRBV2
d_gene: TRBD1
CDR3nt: TGTGCCAGCAGTGAGCGGGACAGGGTCTACGAGCAGTACTTC
CDR3aa: CASSERDRVYEQYF

len: 16
abundance: -
j_gene: TRBJ2-7
v_gene: TRBV11-2
d_gene: TRBD1
CDR3nt: TGTGCCAGCAACCCGACGAGGACAGGGATGGGGTACGAGCAGTACTTC
CDR3aa: CASNPTRTGMGYEQYF

len: 14
abundance: -
j_gene: TRBJ2-5
v_gene: TRBV25-1
d_gene: -
CDR3nt: TGTGCCAGCAGTGCCCGGGGGCCCAAAGAGACCCAGTACTTC
CDR3aa: CASSARGPKETQYF

len: 15
abundance: once
j_gene: TRBJ1-2
v_gene: TRBV9
d_gene: -
CDR3nt: TGTGCCAGCAGCGTAACCCTTCAGCAATCCTATGGCTACACCTTC
CDR3aa: CASSVTLQQSYGYTF

len: 16
abundance: -
j_gene: TRBJ1-2
v_gene: TRBV5-1
d_gene: -
CDR3nt: TGCGCCAGCAGCTTGGCCCGGTCAGGGGAAAACTATGGCTACACCTTC
CDR3aa: CASSLARSGENYGYTF

len: 16
abundance: -
j_gene: TRBJ2-7
v_gene: TRBV7-9
d_gene: -
CDR3nt: TGTGCCAGCAGCTTAGGCCCCCCGGGGAGCCCCTACGAGCAGTACTTC
CDR3aa: CASSLGPPGSPYEQYF

len: 15
abundance: -
j_gene: TRBJ1-5
v_gene: TRBV28
d_gene: -
CDR3nt: TGTGCCAGCAGCATCTCGCTAAGGGGTAATCAGCCCCAGCATTTT
CDR3aa: CASSISLRGNQPQHF

len: 14
abundance: -
j_gene: TRBJ2-1
v_gene: TRBV7-9
d_gene: TRBD2
CDR3nt: TGTGCCAGCAGCTTCGGCGGGAGTCCCGATGAGCAGTTCTTC
CDR3aa: CASSFGGSPDEQFF

len: 14
abundance: -
j_gene: TRBJ2-7
v_gene: TRBV27
d_gene: -
CDR3nt: TGTGCCAGCAGTTTCGGAGGGGGCCCTTTAGAGCAGTACTTC
CDR3aa: CASSFGGGPLEQYF

len: 16
abundance: once
j_gene: TRBJ2-3
v_gene: TRBV4-3
d_gene: -
CDR3nt: TGCGCCAGCAGCCAGAGGGTTGGGGGTAGCACAGATACGCAGTATTTT
CDR3aa: CASSQRVGGSTDTQYF

len: 13
abundance: -
j_gene: TRBJ2-5
v_gene: TRBV4-1
d_gene: -
CDR3nt: TGCGCCAGCAGCCCGGGTTGGCAAGAGACCCAGTACTTC
CDR3aa: CASSPGWQETQYF

len: 15
abundance: -
j_gene: TRBJ2-6
v_gene: TRBV13
d_gene: -
CDR3nt: TGTGCCAGCAGCTTAGGGGTCTCTGGGGCCAACGTCCTGACTTTC
CDR3aa: CASSLGVSGANVLTF

len: 16
abundance: -
j_gene: TRBJ2-1
v_gene: TRBV27
d_gene: TRBD2
CDR3nt: TGTGCCAGCAGCCTTACCCCGCTAGCGGGAGCCAATGAGCAGTTCTTC
CDR3aa: CASSLTPLAGANEQFF

len: 16
abundance: -
j_gene: TRBJ2-7
v_gene: TRBV5-1
d_gene: -
CDR3nt: TGCGCCAGCAGCTTGGGGCACCCTGGGGCTTACTACGAGCAGTACTTC
CDR3aa: CASSLGHPGAYYEQYF